Listed here is a single T cell receptor (beta chain). Produced via immunoSEQ multiplex PCR; TCRdb's table is partial and in-frame only. Of some 42,000 clones in the sample, 82% were seen once. This specimen belongs to a study of OX40 agonist ivuxolimab in advanced cancers. This CDR3 region has 13 residues. The germline CDR1 and CDR2 sequences are LNHDA and SQIVND (reference sequence). The ends were cut back, 3 bases at V and 4 bases at J, with 7 bases in the middle. The source is an adult with an advanced solid tumor such as melanoma, head and neck, liver or kidney cancer. Sequencing used CD4+ or CD8+ T cells sorted from blood, obtained in a trial of the OX40 agonist ivuxolimab. The chain joins TRBV19 to TRBJ2-1; D gene unclear. This CDR3 is CASSIDWYNEQFF. CDR3 coding DNA: TGTGCCAGTAGTATCGATTGGTACAATGAGCAGTTCTTC.